The rows below give T cell receptor beta chains drawn from one sample of a study of post-analysis software for immune sequencing data. Each CDR3 protein is one row after TCRdb ran MiXCR on the PCR reads. The data show over 250,000 distinct CDR3 sequences, 36% seen once. The sample was blood. All receptors derive from a girl aged 5 to 17 with multiple sclerosis. The CDR3 runs from the conserved cysteine through the conserved F or W. A D gene is named only where the DNA matches it firmly. Clone size is not always given. Where it is, it says once, few, many or a class for expanded clones.

CAHSPRGADTQYF	TGTGCCCATAGCCCCCGGGGGGCAGATACGCAGTATTTT	TRBV12-3/TRBV12-4	TRBJ2-3	13	.	TRBD2
CASSLHGGGAAYNEQFF	TGTGCCAGCAGCTTACACGGCGGGGGGGCCGCCTACAATGAGCAGTTCTTC	TRBV7-2	TRBJ2-1	17	.	TRBD2
CASRVGGNEQFF	TGTGCCAGCAGGGTGGGAGGAAATGAGCAGTTCTTC	TRBV7-2	TRBJ2-1	12	.	.
CAISEPTSGRNEQFF	TGTGCCATCAGTGAGCCGACTAGCGGGAGAAATGAGCAGTTCTTC	TRBV10-3	TRBJ2-1	15	many	TRBD2
CSARGTGVEKLFF	TGCAGTGCTAGAGGGACAGGGGTTGAAAAACTGTTTTTT	TRBV20-1	TRBJ1-4	13	.	TRBD1
CSAGVGGQAAEAFF	TGCAGTGCTGGGGTGGGGGGACAGGCTGCTGAAGCTTTCTTT	TRBV20-1	TRBJ1-1	14	few	TRBD1
CASSLGLGSGANVRIF	TGTGCCAGCAGTTTGGGTTTGGGTTCTGGGGCCAACGTCCGGATTTTC	TRBV7-7	TRBJ2-6	16	.	.
CSANRDSLYEQYF	TGCAGTGCTAACCGGGACTCCCTCTACGAGCAGTACTTC	TRBV20-1	TRBJ2-7	13	few	.
CASSSGQRQYF	TGTGCCAGCAGTTCGGGACAGAGACAGTACTTC	TRBV6-5	TRBJ2-4	11	.	TRBD1
CASSDKTSTHEQFF	TGCGCCAGCAGCGACAAGACTAGTACCCATGAGCAGTTCTTC	TRBV5-1	TRBJ2-1	14	many	.
CASSLKSPYNEQFF	TGTGCCAGCAGTTTAAAGTCCCCCTACAATGAGCAGTTCTTC	TRBV28	TRBJ2-1	14	.	.
CSAHRGGGNEQFF	TGCAGCGCCCACAGAGGGGGGGGAAATGAGCAGTTCTTC	TRBV29-1	TRBJ2-1	13	many	.